This TCR beta chain was captured by sequencing in a study of regulatory and conventional T cells in RAG deficiency. Study outcomes and limitations: Omenn patients showed >80% Treg-Tconv overlap and shorter CDR3 lengths.

This CDR3 spans 14 amino acids. The V gene's germline CDR1 is SNHLY and CDR2 FYNNEI. Trimming removed 7 bases from V and 4 bases from J; junction bases left unmatched: 8. About this clone: Its antigen is as yet unknown.

Data came from immunoSEQ multiplex PCR; TCRdb stores just in-frame clones and leaves some out. The sample records roughly 10,000 clones, around 95% being singletons. Conventional CD4+ T cells were sorted from blood as CD25-low CD127-high cells. The rearrangement links TRBV2 to TRBJ2-5, with 8 bases fitting TRBD1. Material for sequencing was CD4+ effector T cells sorted from blood. This receptor was taken from a human donor with RAG deficiency presenting as severe combined immunodeficiency. The DNA of the CDR3 is TGTGCCAGCAAGAGGGACAGGTGGGGAGAGACCCAGTACTTC. It yields the protein CASKRDRWGETQYF.